The entry below gives a single T cell receptor beta chain sequence along with its context. TCRdb's copy holds only in-frame clones and misses some; the assay was immunoSEQ multiplex PCR. The sample shows tens of thousands of clones, roughly 89% of them seen only once. The data derive from a study of control samples from healthy donors and cancer patients. The CDR3 sequence is 15 residues long. Trimming removed 6 bases from V and 1 base from J, with 14 bases in between. Germline CDR1 MNHNY, CDR2 SVGAGI (reference sequence). The sequenced sample consisted of blood. This chain joins TRBV6-6 and TRBJ2-3; TRBD1 might be the D (5 bases). This sequence was found in a woman in her sixties in good health. The CDR3 coding sequence is TGTGCCAGCAGAACCAGTGGGGCGGGCACAGATACGCAGTATTTT. Its protein product is CASRTSGAGTDTQYF.